These T cell receptor beta chains were read from a single sample in a study of PD-1 blockade in classical Hodgkin lymphoma. Repertoires were generated with immunoSEQ multiplex PCR, while TCRdb's copy carries only in-frame clones and drops some. The sample comprises 9,000 to 13,000 clones, around four fifths of which are singletons, and about 3.5% rests with the top ten. Sequencing was performed on CD4+ T cells from blood, taken before the fourth cycle of nivolumab. The receptors here all came from a human donor with classical Hodgkin lymphoma. CDR3s include the opening cysteine and the closing phenylalanine or tryptophan. A D gene is named only where the DNA matches it firmly. The size entry is marked missing in some rows and otherwise reads once, few, many or a size class.

v_gene	d_gene	abundance	j_gene	CDR3nt	CDR3aa
TRBV19	-	once	TRBJ2-7	TGTGCCAGTAACCCCGGGACGGTCCCTTACGAGCAGTACTTC	CASNPGTVPYEQYF
TRBV18	-	few	TRBJ2-1	TGTGCCAGCTCACCATGGAGACAGGAATACAATGAGCAGTTCTTC	CASSPWRQEYNEQFF
TRBV6-5	-	-	TRBJ1-6	TGTGCCAGCAGTCAGGGGCTTAATTCACCCCTCCACTTT	CASSQGLNSPLHF
TRBV7-2	-	once	TRBJ2-1	TGTGCCAGCAGCCCCGGGCGGGACTACAATGAGCAGTTCTTC	CASSPGRDYNEQFF
TRBV5-1	TRBD2	-	TRBJ2-1	TGCGCCAGCAGCTTGGAAGGGACTAGCCGGTACAATGAGCAGTTCTTC	CASSLEGTSRYNEQFF
TRBV5-1	-	-	TRBJ2-1	TGCGCCAGCAGCTCCGGGGCGCGGGATGAGCAGTTCTTC	CASSSGARDEQFF
TRBV10-1	TRBD2	-	TRBJ2-1	TGCGCCAGCAGTGAGGGAACTAGCGGGGACAGAGTTATAAATGAGCAGTTCTTC	CASSEGTSGDRVINEQFF
TRBV28	-	once	TRBJ1-6	TGTGCCAGCAGGACCCACGGGGGGCGAAATTCACCCCTCCACTTT	CASRTHGGRNSPLHF
TRBV5-4	-	-	TRBJ2-1	TGTGCCAGCAGCTTGGAAGTAGGCGATGAGCAGTTCTTC	CASSLEVGDEQFF
TRBV7-9	TRBD2	-	TRBJ2-1	TGTGCCAGCAGCCCTCGAACAGCGGGAGGATTCTACAATGAGCAGTTCTTC	CASSPRTAGGFYNEQFF
TRBV4-1	TRBD1	-	TRBJ2-5	TGCGCCAGCAGCCAAGATGGGACAGGCCAAGAGACCCAGTACTTC	CASSQDGTGQETQYF
TRBV6-4	-	-	TRBJ1-5	TGTGCCAGCAGTGTATCTAGGGATCAGCCCCAGCATTTT	CASSVSRDQPQHF
TRBV5-1	TRBD1	-	TRBJ1-3	TGCGCCAGCAGCGCGACAGGGGGCTTGAGAGGAGGAAACACCATATATTTT	CASSATGGLRGGNTIYF
TRBV19	TRBD1	-	TRBJ2-7	TGTGCCAGTAGTACCGGGACAGGCTACGAGCAGTACTTC	CASSTGTGYEQYF
TRBV19	TRBD2	once	TRBJ2-5	TGTGCCAGTAGGCCCAGCGGGAGGGAGACCCAGTACTTC	CASRPSGRETQYF
TRBV28	TRBD1	-	TRBJ1-1	TGTGCCAGCCTAACCGGGACAGGGGGTACCACTGAAGCTTTCTTT	CASLTGTGGTTEAFF
TRBV15	TRBD1	-	TRBJ2-3	TGTGCCACCAGCAGCCGACAGGGGACGGTCGCAGATACGCAGTATTTT	CATSSRQGTVADTQYF
TRBV9	TRBD2	-	TRBJ2-3	TGTGCCAGCAGCGTAGTTAGCGGGGCTCTTCCAGATACGCAGTATTTT	CASSVVSGALPDTQYF
TRBV5-1	-	-	TRBJ1-3	TGCGCCAGCAGCGCGTACAGGCCGTGGGACACCATATATTTT	CASSAYRPWDTIYF
TRBV7-7	TRBD2	-	TRBJ2-5	TGTGCCAGCAGCTCGGGACTAGCGCAAGAGACCCAGTACTTC	CASSSGLAQETQYF
TRBV14	-	-	TRBJ1-3	TGTGCCAGCAGCCAAGTACGCACGGTTGGAAACACCATATATTTT	CASSQVRTVGNTIYF
TRBV18	-	-	TRBJ1-3	TGTGCCAGCTCACCATCCGAATTTAGCTCTGGAAACACCATATATTTT	CASSPSEFSSGNTIYF
TRBV29-1	-	-	TRBJ1-1	TGCAGCGTTCTGGACGGGGGTAGCACTGAAGCTTTCTTT	CSVLDGGSTEAFF
TRBV7-8	TRBD2	-	TRBJ2-7	TGTGCCAGCAGCCCTCCTCTGCGGCTAGCGGGTTTCTACGAGCAGTACTTC	CASSPPLRLAGFYEQYF
TRBV10-3	-	-	TRBJ2-3	TGTGCCATCAGTGAAAGGAGCGGCAGGGAAAGATCGCCCGCAGATACGCAGTATTTT	CAISERSGRERSPADTQYF
TRBV5-4	-	-	TRBJ1-1	TGTGCCAGCAGCTCACCCGGGAGGAACACTGAAGCTTTCTTT	CASSSPGRNTEAFF
TRBV9	TRBD2	-	TRBJ2-5	TGTGCCAGCAGCGTAGCGCTAGCGGGCTCCAGGAAGACCCAGTACTTC	CASSVALAGSRKTQYF
TRBV6-5	-	-	TRBJ2-2	TGTGCCAGCAGTTACTCCGGGACCAGGGCCGGGGAGCTGTTTTTT	CASSYSGTRAGELFF
TRBV28	TRBD1	once	TRBJ2-7	TGTGCCAGCAGTCCTCCACATACAGGGGTAAGGACCTACGAGCAGTACTTC	CASSPPHTGVRTYEQYF
TRBV7-2	-	-	TRBJ2-4	TGTGCCAGCAGCTTAGCTTCCTCGCCAATTCAGTACTTC	CASSLASSPIQYF